The entry below describes one TCR beta chain. What it recognizes is unknown. The sample originates from a study of beta chain features in type 1 diabetes. General study points: The analysis here could not establish whether HLA type shapes TCRB rearrangement. Shorter TCRB CDR3s, moderately but significantly so, marked every one of the four CD4+ subsets in Type 1 diabetes patients.

Germline CDR1 MNHNY, CDR2 SVGAGI (reference sequence). The CDR3 extends over 13 amino acids. V was clipped by 4 bases and J by 7 bases, with 11 bases between them. The isolated RNA, all of it, was reverse transcribed, so expressed TCRB transcripts were what got sequenced. The assay was immunoSEQ multiplex PCR, and TCRdb's table has in-frame clones only and misses some. The repertoire consists of about 300,000 clones, with under 8.5% occurring once and the leading ten covering over 0.8%. Sequenced input: central memory CD4+ T cells from blood. The TCR originated in a woman aged 18 to 35 in good health. The chain couples TRBV6-6 to TRBJ2-4, with D possibly matching TRBD1 (5 bases). The CDR3 spells CASSSGSANIQYF. Written as DNA, the CDR3 is TGTGCCAGCAGTTCAGGGTCTGCGAACATTCAGTACTTC.